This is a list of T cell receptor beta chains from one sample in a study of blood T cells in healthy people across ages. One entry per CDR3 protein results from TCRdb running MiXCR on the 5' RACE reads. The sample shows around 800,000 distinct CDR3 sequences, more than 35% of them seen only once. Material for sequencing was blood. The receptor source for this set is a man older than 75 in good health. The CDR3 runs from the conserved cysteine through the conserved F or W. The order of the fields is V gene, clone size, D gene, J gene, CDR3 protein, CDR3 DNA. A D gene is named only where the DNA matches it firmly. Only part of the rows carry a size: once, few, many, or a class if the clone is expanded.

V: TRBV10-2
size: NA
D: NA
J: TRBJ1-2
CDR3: CASSESWFADGYTF
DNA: TGCGCCAGCAGTGAGTCGTGGTTCGCGGATGGCTACACCTTC

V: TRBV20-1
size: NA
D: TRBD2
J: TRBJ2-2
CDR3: CSARAVVTSGSNTGELFF
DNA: TGCAGTGCTAGGGCCGTTGTGACTAGCGGGTCGAACACCGGGGAGCTGTTTTTT

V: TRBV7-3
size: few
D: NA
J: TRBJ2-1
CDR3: CASSLLPGAKGNEQFF
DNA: TGTGCCAGCAGCTTATTACCTGGTGCCAAGGGTAATGAGCAGTTCTTC

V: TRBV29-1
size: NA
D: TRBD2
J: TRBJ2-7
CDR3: CSIDLAGSSYEQYF
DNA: TGCAGCATCGACCTAGCGGGAAGCTCCTACGAGCAGTACTTC

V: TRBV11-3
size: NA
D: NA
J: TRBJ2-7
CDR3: CASSSIPYNEQYF
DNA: TGTGCCAGCAGCTCGATACCCTACAATGAGCAGTACTTC

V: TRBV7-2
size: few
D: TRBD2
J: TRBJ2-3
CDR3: CASGPGGRTDTQYF
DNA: TGTGCCAGCGGACCGGGGGGGAGAACAGATACGCAGTATTTT

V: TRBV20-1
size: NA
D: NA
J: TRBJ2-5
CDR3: CSARVQGRPGTQYF
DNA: TGCAGTGCTAGAGTCCAGGGCAGACCAGGGACCCAGTACTTC

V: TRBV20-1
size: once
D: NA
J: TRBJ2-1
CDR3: CSASPRRMAGLLDKQFF
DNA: TGCAGTGCTAGCCCTAGGAGGATGGCGGGACTCTTGGATAAGCAGTTCTTC

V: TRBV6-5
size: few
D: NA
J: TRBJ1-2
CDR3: CASRTTGTNYGYTF
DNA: TGTGCCAGCAGGACAACAGGAACTAACTATGGCTACACCTTC

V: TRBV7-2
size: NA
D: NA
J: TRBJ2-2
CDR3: CASSLASLGGNTGELFF
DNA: TGTGCCAGCAGCTTAGCTTCCCTTGGGGGGAACACCGGGGAGCTGTTTTTT

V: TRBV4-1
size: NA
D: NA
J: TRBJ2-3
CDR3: CASSRGDELSTDTQYF
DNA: TGCGCCAGCAGCCGCGGGGACGAACTTAGCACAGATACACAGTATTTT

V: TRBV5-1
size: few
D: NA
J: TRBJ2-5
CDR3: CASSVMLGETQYF
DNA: TGCGCCAGCAGCGTGATGCTAGGAGAGACCCAGTACTTC

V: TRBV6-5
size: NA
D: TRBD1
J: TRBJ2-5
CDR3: CASSKDRSEETQYF
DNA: TGTGCCAGCAGTAAGGACAGGAGTGAAGAGACCCAGTACTTC

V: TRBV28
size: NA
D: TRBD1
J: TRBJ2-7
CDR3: CASRSDRGGYEQYF
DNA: TGTGCCAGCAGATCGGACAGGGGTGGCTACGAGCAGTACTTC

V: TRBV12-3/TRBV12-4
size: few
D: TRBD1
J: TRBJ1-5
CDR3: CASSSSDRGVHQPQHF
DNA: TGTGCCAGCAGTTCCTCAGACAGGGGCGTCCATCAGCCCCAGCATTTT

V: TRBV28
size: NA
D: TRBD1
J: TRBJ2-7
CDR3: CASSGPLRTGSFNEQYF
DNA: TGTGCCAGCAGTGGCCCTTTAAGGACAGGGTCGTTTAACGAGCAGTACTTC

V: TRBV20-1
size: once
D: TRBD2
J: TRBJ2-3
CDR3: CSARTSGRATDAQYF
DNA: TGCAGTGCTCGGACTAGCGGGAGGGCCACAGATGCGCAGTATTTT

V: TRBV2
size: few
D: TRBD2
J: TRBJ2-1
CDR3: CASSERGGLNNEQFF
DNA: TGTGCCAGCAGTGAACGGGGGGGCCTTAACAATGAGCAGTTCTTC

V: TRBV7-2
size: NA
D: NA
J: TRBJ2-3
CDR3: CASSPLGGAGDTQYF
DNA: TGTGCCAGCAGCCCCCTAGGGGGGGCGGGGGATACGCAGTATTTT

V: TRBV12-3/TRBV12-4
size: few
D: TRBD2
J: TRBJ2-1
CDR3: CASSSILWREGTEQFF
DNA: TGTGCCAGCAGTTCGATCCTATGGCGGGAGGGTACTGAGCAGTTCTTC

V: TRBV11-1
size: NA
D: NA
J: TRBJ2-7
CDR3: CASSRSGGPLYEQYF
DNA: TGTGCCAGCAGCCGGAGTGGGGGGCCCCTCTACGAGCAGTACTTC

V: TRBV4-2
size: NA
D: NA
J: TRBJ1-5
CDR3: CASQDLGGLPQHF
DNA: TGTGCCAGCCAAGATCTAGGGGGGCTGCCCCAGCATTTT

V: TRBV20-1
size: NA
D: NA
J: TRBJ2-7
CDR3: CSARVGQGGLEQYF
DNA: TGCAGTGCTAGAGTTGGGCAGGGAGGACTCGAGCAGTACTTC

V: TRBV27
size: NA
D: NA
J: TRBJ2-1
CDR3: CASKGSLLYNEQFF
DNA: TGTGCCAGCAAGGGTTCCCTACTATACAATGAGCAGTTCTTC

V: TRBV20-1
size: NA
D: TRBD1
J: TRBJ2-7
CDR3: CSAPGQGYNEQYF
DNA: TGCAGTGCACCGGGACAGGGCTACAATGAGCAGTACTTC

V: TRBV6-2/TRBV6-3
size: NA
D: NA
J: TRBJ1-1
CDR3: CASTEIRGAAFF
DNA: TGTGCCAGCACCGAGATTCGGGGGGCAGCTTTCTTT

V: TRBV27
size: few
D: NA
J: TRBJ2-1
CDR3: CASSLWGTPQFF
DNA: TGTGCCAGCAGTTTATGGGGGACGCCGCAGTTCTTC

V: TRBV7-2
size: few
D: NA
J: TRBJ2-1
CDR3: CASSVDRFNEQFF
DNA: TGTGCCAGCAGCGTAGACAGGTTCAATGAGCAGTTCTTC

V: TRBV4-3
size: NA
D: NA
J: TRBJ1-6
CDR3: CASGQEGQGNSPPHF
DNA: TGCGCCAGCGGCCAAGAAGGGCAGGGTAATTCACCCCCCCACTTT

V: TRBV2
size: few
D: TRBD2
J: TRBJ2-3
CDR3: CASSVNSGRGLDTQYF
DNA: TGTGCCAGCAGTGTCAATAGCGGGAGGGGCCTGGATACGCAGTATTTT

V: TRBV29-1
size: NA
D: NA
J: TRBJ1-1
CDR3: CSCSSVGTEAFF
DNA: TGCAGTTGCTCGTCGGTGGGCACTGAAGCTTTCTTT

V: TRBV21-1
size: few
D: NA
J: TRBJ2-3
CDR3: CASSKARPSGRFTDTQYF
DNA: TGTGCCAGCAGCAAAGCGCGTCCTAGCGGGAGATTCACAGATACGCAGTATTTT

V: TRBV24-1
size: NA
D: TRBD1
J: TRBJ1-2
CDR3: CATKAAGGSGYTF
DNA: TGTGCCACCAAGGCGGCAGGGGGTAGTGGCTACACCTTC

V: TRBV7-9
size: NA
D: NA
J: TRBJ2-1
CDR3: CASSPDSHEQFF
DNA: TGTGCCAGCAGTCCCGACTCCCACGAGCAGTTCTTC

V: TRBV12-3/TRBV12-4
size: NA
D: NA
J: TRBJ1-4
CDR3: CASRTSARAGEKLFF
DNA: TGTGCCAGCAGAACGAGCGCTCGGGCAGGTGAAAAACTGTTTTTT

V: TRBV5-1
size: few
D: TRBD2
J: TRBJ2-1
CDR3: CASSYSGRVLEQFF
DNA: TGCGCCAGCAGCTACAGCGGGAGGGTATTGGAGCAGTTCTTC

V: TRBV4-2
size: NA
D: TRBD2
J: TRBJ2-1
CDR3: CAAGASGRVAGNEQFF
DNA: TGTGCCGCCGGCGCGAGCGGGAGGGTTGCTGGTAATGAGCAGTTCTTC

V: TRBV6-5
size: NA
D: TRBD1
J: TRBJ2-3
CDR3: CACRYSGTGGPDTQYF
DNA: TGTGCCTGCAGATATTCCGGGACAGGGGGACCAGATACGCAGTATTTT

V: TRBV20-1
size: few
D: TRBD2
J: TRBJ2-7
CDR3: CSARRASGSKEQYF
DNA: TGCAGTGCTAGAAGGGCTAGCGGGAGTAAAGAGCAGTACTTC

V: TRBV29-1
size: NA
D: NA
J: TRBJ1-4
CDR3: CSVLTTNEKLFF
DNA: TGCAGCGTTCTGACAACTAATGAAAAACTGTTTTTT

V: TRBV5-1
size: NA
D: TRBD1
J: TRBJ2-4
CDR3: CASSSTGTGGSIAKNIQYF
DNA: TGCGCCAGCAGCTCGACCGGGACAGGGGGCTCCATAGCCAAAAACATTCAGTACTTC